Listed below are T cell receptor beta chains from one sample, sequenced in a study of regulatory T cells in long-lasting Graves disease. MiXCR was run by TCRdb on the multiplex PCR reads, yielding one entry per CDR3 protein. The sample carries roughly 420,000 distinct CDR3 sequences, approximately 16% recorded once. The same data also went into a second study, on T cells in Graves' hyperthyroidism and ophthalmopathy.

The sample in question was peripheral blood mononuclear cells (PBMCs), obtained at new diagnosis, from a patient treated with antithyroid drugs. Receptors were obtained from a young woman with Graves disease. Each CDR3 is given with its conserved first and last residue. The D gene is left open where the match is weak. Clone size, where shown, is once, few, many, or a class for clones that have expanded.

TRBD1,TRBV7-2,TRBJ2-7,few,CASGTRTGAYEQYF,TGTGCCAGCGGCACTCGGACAGGGGCCTACGAGCAGTACTTC
TRBD1,TRBV5-1,TRBJ1-2,many,CASSPRTGVGYGYTF,TGCGCCAGCAGCCCCCGAACAGGGGTTGGCTATGGCTACACCTTC
NA,TRBV20-1,TRBJ1-5,NA,CSANSILMPQHF,TGCAGTGCTAACAGTATCCTAATGCCCCAGCATTTT
TRBD1,TRBV7-2,TRBJ1-3,few,CASSLGGTGGWDTIYF,TGTGCCAGCAGCTTGGGGGGGACAGGGGGCTGGGACACCATATATTTT
TRBD2,TRBV6-1,TRBJ2-5,NA,CASRGVLQETQYF,TGTGCCAGCCGGGGGGTCCTCCAAGAGACCCAGTACTTC
NA,TRBV28,TRBJ1-2,many,CASSLWTGFNYGYTF,TGTGCCAGCAGTTTATGGACAGGATTTAACTATGGCTACACCTTC
TRBD2,TRBV20-1,TRBJ2-7,many,CSARDGLAGSEKQYF,TGCAGTGCTAGAGATGGCCTAGCGGGATCGGAAAAGCAGTACTTC
TRBD1,TRBV7-9,TRBJ1-4,many,CASSAAPGQGLEKLFF,TGTGCCAGCAGCGCCGCGCCGGGACAGGGCTTGGAAAAACTGTTTTTT
TRBD2,TRBV7-8,TRBJ2-7,many,CASSLAHASGPYEQYF,TGTGCCAGCAGCTTAGCGCATGCTAGCGGACCTTACGAGCAGTACTTC
NA,TRBV28,TRBJ2-1,many,CASSVYNEQFF,TGTGCCAGCAGTGTCTACAATGAGCAGTTCTTC
TRBD2,TRBV2,TRBJ2-1,many,CASSVSGGRTYNEQFF,TGTGCCAGCAGTGTTAGCGGGGGCCGTACCTACAATGAGCAGTTCTTC
TRBD2,TRBV7-9,TRBJ2-1,many,CASRSYPAGGPWRNEQFF,TGTGCCAGCAGAAGCTACCCAGCGGGAGGGCCTTGGAGGAATGAGCAGTTCTTC
TRBD1,TRBV25-1,TRBJ2-5,NA,CASSSRVVGRGLETQYF,TGTGCCAGCAGTTCCCGGGTCGTTGGCAGGGGGCTTGAGACCCAGTACTTC
NA,TRBV7-9,TRBJ1-2,NA,CASSLMGAQGYTF,TGTGCCAGCAGCTTAATGGGGGCGCAAGGCTACACCTTC
NA,TRBV19,TRBJ2-1,NA,CASSDPGRVTYNEQFF,TGTGCCAGTAGTGATCCGGGGCGTGTCACATACAATGAGCAGTTCTTC
TRBD1,TRBV3-1,TRBJ2-6,NA,CASSQTRDRGHSSGANVLTF,TGTGCCAGCAGCCAGACGCGGGACAGGGGACATAGCTCTGGGGCCAACGTCCTGACTTTC
NA,TRBV28,TRBJ1-5,many,CASSFLQGSNQPQHF,TGTGCCAGCAGTTTCCTACAGGGTTCCAATCAGCCCCAGCATTTT
NA,TRBV29-1,TRBJ1-1,NA,CSVGPDRSAFF,TGCAGCGTTGGACCGGACCGGTCGGCTTTCTTT
TRBD1,TRBV7-9,TRBJ2-7,many,CASSSRRPGQGTYEQYF,TGTGCCAGCAGCTCCAGAAGACCGGGACAGGGCACCTACGAGCAGTACTTC
NA,TRBV12-3/TRBV12-4,TRBJ2-4,many,CASSLWEGKNIQYF,TGTGCCAGCAGTTTGTGGGAAGGCAAAAACATTCAGTACTTC
TRBD1,TRBV19,TRBJ2-7,NA,CASSIKGPGQGAQEQYF,TGTGCCAGTAGTATAAAGGGTCCGGGACAGGGGGCGCAGGAGCAGTACTTC
NA,TRBV10-3,TRBJ1-3,few,CAVNREPGNTIYF,TGTGCCGTCAACAGGGAACCTGGAAACACCATATATTTT